This is a list of T cell receptor beta chains from one sample in a study of breast tumors, draining lymph nodes, adjacent tissues. Using its own MiXCR run on the multiplex PCR reads, TCRdb lists one record per CDR3 protein. Of around 150,000 distinct CDR3 sequences in the sample, approximately 20% were seen once. The sequenced sample was axillary lymph node tissue. Receptor source: a female donor with breast cancer. Some clones in this sample may be carry-over from other donors' samples. Both conserved end residues are part of each CDR3. Fields, in order: clone size, J gene, V gene, D gene, CDR3 protein, CDR3 DNA. The D gene is left open where the match is weak. Size tells how often a clone was seen (once, few, many) or the class of an expanded clone, and some rows leave it out.

abundance: many; j_gene: TRBJ2-2; v_gene: TRBV24-1; d_gene: NA; CDR3aa: CATSYVLTGELFF; CDR3nt: TGTGCCACCAGTTATGTTCTCACCGGGGAGCTGTTTTTT
abundance: many; j_gene: TRBJ2-1; v_gene: TRBV3-1; d_gene: TRBD1; CDR3aa: CASSQEGGPWNEQFF; CDR3nt: TGTGCCAGCAGCCAAGAAGGGGGCCCTTGGAATGAGCAGTTCTTC
abundance: NA; j_gene: TRBJ2-4; v_gene: TRBV29-1; d_gene: TRBD2; CDR3aa: CSVVGRGDIQYF; CDR3nt: TGCAGCGTCGTCGGGAGGGGTGACATTCAGTACTTC
abundance: many; j_gene: TRBJ2-5; v_gene: TRBV3-1; d_gene: NA; CDR3aa: CASTPHPVDAETQYF; CDR3nt: TGTGCCAGCACCCCCCACCCGGTGGATGCAGAGACCCAGTACTTC
abundance: once; j_gene: TRBJ1-2; v_gene: TRBV30; d_gene: NA; CDR3aa: CAWSVLEANYGYTF; CDR3nt: TGTGCCTGGAGTGTACTGGAGGCAAACTATGGCTACACCTTC
abundance: many; j_gene: TRBJ2-7; v_gene: TRBV29-1; d_gene: NA; CDR3aa: CSAARAGAPYEQYF; CDR3nt: TGCAGCGCCGCCCGAGCAGGGGCCCCCTACGAGCAGTACTTC
abundance: NA; j_gene: TRBJ2-1; v_gene: TRBV25-1; d_gene: NA; CDR3aa: CASRTQYNEQFF; CDR3nt: TGTGCCAGCAGAACACAATACAATGAGCAGTTCTTC
abundance: many; j_gene: TRBJ2-1; v_gene: TRBV4-1; d_gene: TRBD2; CDR3aa: CASSQPTSGQYNEQFF; CDR3nt: TGCGCCAGCAGCCAACCGACTAGCGGGCAGTACAATGAGCAGTTCTTC
abundance: few; j_gene: TRBJ2-2; v_gene: TRBV19; d_gene: TRBD2; CDR3aa: CASSSVTSGRAANTGELFF; CDR3nt: TGTGCCAGTAGTAGCGTTACTAGCGGGAGAGCCGCAAACACCGGGGAGCTGTTTTTT
abundance: few; j_gene: TRBJ2-3; v_gene: TRBV19; d_gene: NA; CDR3aa: CASSVGFHSGVGSSTDTQYF; CDR3nt: TGTGCCAGTAGCGTGGGATTTCATAGCGGCGTGGGTTCTAGCACAGATACGCAGTATTTT
abundance: many; j_gene: TRBJ2-7; v_gene: TRBV2; d_gene: TRBD1; CDR3aa: CASSRDRGPQEYEQYF; CDR3nt: TGTGCCAGCAGCCGGGACAGGGGGCCGCAGGAGTACGAGCAGTACTTC
abundance: NA; j_gene: TRBJ2-1; v_gene: TRBV11-3; d_gene: NA; CDR3aa: CASSFTGGRDLYNEQFF; CDR3nt: TGTGCCAGCAGCTTTACTGGCGGACGAGACCTATACAATGAGCAGTTCTTC
abundance: many; j_gene: TRBJ1-5; v_gene: TRBV20-1; d_gene: NA; CDR3aa: CSARDIQGPGPQHF; CDR3nt: TGCAGTGCTAGAGATATACAGGGTCCTGGGCCCCAGCATTTT
abundance: many; j_gene: TRBJ1-5; v_gene: TRBV6-6; d_gene: TRBD1; CDR3aa: CASMDRGQGQPQHF; CDR3nt: TGTGCCAGCATGGACAGGGGGCAGGGTCAGCCCCAGCATTTT
abundance: many; j_gene: TRBJ2-1; v_gene: TRBV9; d_gene: TRBD1; CDR3aa: CASSVSRDRGNEQFF; CDR3nt: TGTGCCAGCAGCGTGTCCCGGGACAGGGGCAATGAGCAGTTCTTC
abundance: NA; j_gene: TRBJ1-4; v_gene: TRBV30; d_gene: TRBD1; CDR3aa: CAWRFPGQGGEKLFF; CDR3nt: TGTGCCTGGAGATTCCCGGGACAGGGGGGCGAAAAACTGTTTTTT
abundance: few; j_gene: TRBJ2-3; v_gene: TRBV19; d_gene: TRBD2; CDR3aa: CASSSSGRATDTQYF; CDR3nt: TGTGCCAGTAGTTCGAGCGGGAGGGCCACAGATACGCAGTATTTT
abundance: many; j_gene: TRBJ1-2; v_gene: TRBV19; d_gene: NA; CDR3aa: CASRTGNYGYTF; CDR3nt: TGTGCCAGTAGAACAGGAAACTATGGCTACACCTTC
abundance: many; j_gene: TRBJ1-2; v_gene: TRBV20-1; d_gene: NA; CDR3aa: CSARDPGYGYTF; CDR3nt: TGCAGTGCTAGAGATCCCGGTTATGGCTACACCTTC
abundance: many; j_gene: TRBJ1-5; v_gene: TRBV12-3/TRBV12-4; d_gene: NA; CDR3aa: CASSLSQSQPQHF; CDR3nt: TGTGCCAGCAGTTTATCCCAATCTCAGCCCCAGCATTTT
abundance: many; j_gene: TRBJ2-2; v_gene: TRBV3-1; d_gene: NA; CDR3aa: CASSQGTGELFF; CDR3nt: TGTGCCAGCAGCCAAGGCACCGGGGAGCTGTTTTTT
abundance: many; j_gene: TRBJ2-7; v_gene: TRBV12-5; d_gene: TRBD1; CDR3aa: CASGLGDRGLYEQYF; CDR3nt: TGTGCTAGTGGTTTGGGGGACAGGGGGCTCTACGAGCAGTACTTC
abundance: NA; j_gene: TRBJ1-3; v_gene: TRBV10-1; d_gene: NA; CDR3aa: CASSVTGNWKHHIF; CDR3nt: TGCGCCAGCAGTGTAACAGGGAACTGGAAACACCATATATTT
abundance: NA; j_gene: TRBJ1-6; v_gene: TRBV20-1; d_gene: NA; CDR3aa: CSAPPGRSPLHF; CDR3nt: TGCAGTGCTCCCCCGGGGCGGTCACCCCTCCACTTT